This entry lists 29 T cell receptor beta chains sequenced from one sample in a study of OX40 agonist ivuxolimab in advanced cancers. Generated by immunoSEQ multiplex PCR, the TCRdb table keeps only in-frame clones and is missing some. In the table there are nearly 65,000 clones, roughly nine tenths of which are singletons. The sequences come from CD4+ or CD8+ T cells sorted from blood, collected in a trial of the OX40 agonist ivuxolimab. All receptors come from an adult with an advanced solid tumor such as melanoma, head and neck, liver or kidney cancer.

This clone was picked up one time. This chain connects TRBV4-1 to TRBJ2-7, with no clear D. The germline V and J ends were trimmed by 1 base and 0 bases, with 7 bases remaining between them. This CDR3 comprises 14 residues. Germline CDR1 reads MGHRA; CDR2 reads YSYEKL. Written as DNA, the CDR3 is TGCGCCAGCAGCCAAGGTTGGGACTCCTACGAGCAGTACTTC. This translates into CASSQGWDSYEQYF.

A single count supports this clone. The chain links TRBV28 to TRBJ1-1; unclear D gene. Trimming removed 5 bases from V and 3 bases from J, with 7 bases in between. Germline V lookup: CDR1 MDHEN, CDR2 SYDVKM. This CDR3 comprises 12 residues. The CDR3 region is CASSPTDTEAFF. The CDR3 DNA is TGTGCCAGCAGTCCTACAGACACTGAAGCTTTCTTT.

The chain's CDR3 is CSVYSGRRYEQFF. In DNA, the CDR3 is TGCAGCGTGTATAGCGGGAGACGGTATGAGCAGTTCTTC. V gene TRBV29-1 combines with J gene TRBJ2-1; 9 nucleotides align to TRBD2. Unmatched junction bases numbered 8, after V lost 6 bases and J lost 8 bases. This CDR3 comprises 13 residues. Germline lookup yields CDR1 SQVTM and CDR2 ANQGSEA.

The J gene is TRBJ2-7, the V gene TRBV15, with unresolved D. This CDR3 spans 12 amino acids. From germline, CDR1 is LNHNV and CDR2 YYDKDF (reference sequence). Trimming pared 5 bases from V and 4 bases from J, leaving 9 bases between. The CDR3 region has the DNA TGTGCCACCAGCTTGGACGGGTACGAGCAGTACTTC. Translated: CATSLDGYEQYF.

The DNA of the CDR3 is TGTGCCAGCAGTTTAGAGCCTAGCGGGAGGGAATACGAGCAGTACTTC. Amino acids: CASSLEPSGREYEQYF. The chain employs TRBV27 and TRBJ2-7, with 12 bases fitting TRBD2. This CDR3 has 16 amino acids. V dropped 2 bases and J dropped 4; count of bases not matched to a gene: 6. Germline loops: CDR1 MNHEY, CDR2 SMNVEV (reference sequence).

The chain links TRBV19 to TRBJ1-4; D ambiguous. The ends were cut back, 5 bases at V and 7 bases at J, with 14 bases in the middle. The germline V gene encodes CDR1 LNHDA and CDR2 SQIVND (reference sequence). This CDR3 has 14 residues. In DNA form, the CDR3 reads TGTGCCAGTAGTGCTACGGGGTTGCGTGAAAAACTGTTTTTT. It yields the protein CASSATGLREKLFF.

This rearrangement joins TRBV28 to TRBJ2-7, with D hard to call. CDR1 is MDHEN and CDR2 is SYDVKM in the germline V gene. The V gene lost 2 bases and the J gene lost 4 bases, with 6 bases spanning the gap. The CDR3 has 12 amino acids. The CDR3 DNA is TGTGCCAGCAGTTTAATCGGATACGAGCAGTACTTC. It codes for CASSLIGYEQYF.

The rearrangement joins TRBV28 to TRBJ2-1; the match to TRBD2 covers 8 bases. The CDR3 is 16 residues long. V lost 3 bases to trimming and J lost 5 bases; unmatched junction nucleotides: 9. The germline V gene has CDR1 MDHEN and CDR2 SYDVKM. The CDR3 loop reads CASSFRELADNNEQFF. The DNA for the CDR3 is TGTGCCAGCAGTTTTCGGGAACTAGCGGATAACAATGAGCAGTTCTTC.

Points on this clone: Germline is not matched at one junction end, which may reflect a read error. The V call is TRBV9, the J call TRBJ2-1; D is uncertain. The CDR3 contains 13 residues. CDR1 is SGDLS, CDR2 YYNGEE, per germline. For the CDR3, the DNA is TGTGCCAGCAGCGTATCGACGTACAACGAGCAGTTCTTC. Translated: CASSVSTYNEQFF. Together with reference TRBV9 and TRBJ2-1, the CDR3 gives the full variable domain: DSGVTQTPKHLITATGQRVTLRCSPRSGDLSVYWYQQSLDQGLQFLIQYYNGEERAKGNILERFSAQQFPDLHSELNLSSLELGDSALYFCASSVSTYNEQFFGPGTRLTVL.

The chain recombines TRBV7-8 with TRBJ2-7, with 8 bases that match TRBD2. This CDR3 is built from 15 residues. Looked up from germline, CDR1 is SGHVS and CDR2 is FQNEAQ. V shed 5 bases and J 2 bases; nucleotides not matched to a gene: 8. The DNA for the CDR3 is TGTGCCAGCAGCGATGCGGGACTAGGGACCTACGAGCAGTACTTC. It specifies CASSDAGLGTYEQYF.

In nucleotides, the CDR3 is TGTGCCAGCAGCGTAGGTGGGGACCCTACCTACAATGAGCAGTTCTTC. It translates to CASSVGGDPTYNEQFF. The chain has TRBV9 and TRBJ2-1, with D perhaps matching TRBD1 or TRBD2 (5 bases each). From germline, CDR1 is SGDLS and CDR2 YYNGEE. The CDR3 loop spans 16 amino acids. V dropped 0 bases and J dropped 2 bases, with 12 bases sitting between them. Drawing the rest from reference TRBV9 and TRBJ2-1, the complete variable domain is DSGVTQTPKHLITATGQRVTLRCSPRSGDLSVYWYQQSLDQGLQFLIQYYNGEERAKGNILERFSAQQFPDLHSELNLSSLELGDSALYFCASSVGGDPTYNEQFFGPGTRLTVL.

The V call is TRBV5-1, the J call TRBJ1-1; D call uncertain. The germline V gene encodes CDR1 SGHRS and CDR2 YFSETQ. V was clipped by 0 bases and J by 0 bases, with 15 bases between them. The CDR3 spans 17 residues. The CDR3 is CASSLEEGSRLNTEAFF. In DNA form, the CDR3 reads TGCGCCAGCAGCTTGGAGGAGGGCAGTCGATTGAACACTGAAGCTTTCTTT. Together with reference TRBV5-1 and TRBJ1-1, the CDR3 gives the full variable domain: KAGVTQTPRYLIKTRGQQVTLSCSPISGHRSVSWYQQTPGQGLQFLFEYFSETQRNKGNFPGRFSGRQFSNSRSEMNVSTLELGDSALYLCASSLEEGSRLNTEAFFGQGTRLTVV.

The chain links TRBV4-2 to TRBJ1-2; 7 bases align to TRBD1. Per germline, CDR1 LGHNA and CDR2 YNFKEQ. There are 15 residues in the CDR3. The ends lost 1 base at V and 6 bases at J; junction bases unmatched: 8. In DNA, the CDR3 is TGTGCCAGCAGCCAAGGTCCGGAGGGGGCCAATGGCTACACCTTC. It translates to CASSQGPEGANGYTF.

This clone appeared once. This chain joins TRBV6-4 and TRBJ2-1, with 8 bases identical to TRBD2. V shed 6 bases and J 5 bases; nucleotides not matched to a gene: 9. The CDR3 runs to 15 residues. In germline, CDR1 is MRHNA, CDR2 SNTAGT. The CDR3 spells CASRIVPGGDNEQFF. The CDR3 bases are TGTGCCAGCAGGATCGTACCGGGGGGGGACAATGAGCAGTTCTTC.

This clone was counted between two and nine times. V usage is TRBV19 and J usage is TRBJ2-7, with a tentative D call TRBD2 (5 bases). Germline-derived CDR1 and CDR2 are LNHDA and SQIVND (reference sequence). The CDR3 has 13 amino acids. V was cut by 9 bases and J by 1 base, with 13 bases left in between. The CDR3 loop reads CASAEGLSYEQYF. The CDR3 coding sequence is TGTGCCAGCGCTGAAGGACTGTCCTACGAGCAGTACTTC.

The CDR3 bases are TGCAGCGTTGAAGAAGTGACGAACACCGGGGAGCTGTTTTTT. As protein: CSVEEVTNTGELFF. The chain has TRBV29-1 and TRBJ2-2; D is unclear. This CDR3 comprises 14 residues. The germline V gene has CDR1 SQVTM and CDR2 ANQGSEA. V lost 0 bases and J 0 bases, leaving 5 bases between the germline ends.

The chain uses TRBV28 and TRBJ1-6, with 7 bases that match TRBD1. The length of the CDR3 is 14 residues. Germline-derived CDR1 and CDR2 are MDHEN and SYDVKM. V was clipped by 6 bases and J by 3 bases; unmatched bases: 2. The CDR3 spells CASSGTDYNSPLHF. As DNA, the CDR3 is TGTGCCAGCAGCGGGACAGACTATAATTCACCCCTCCACTTT.

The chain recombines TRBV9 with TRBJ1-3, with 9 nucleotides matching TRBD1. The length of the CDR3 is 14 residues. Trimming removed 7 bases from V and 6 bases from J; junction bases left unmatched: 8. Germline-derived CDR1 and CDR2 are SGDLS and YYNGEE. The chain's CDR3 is CASGPGQGLNTIYF. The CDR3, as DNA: TGTGCCAGCGGACCGGGACAGGGTTTAAACACCATATATTTT.

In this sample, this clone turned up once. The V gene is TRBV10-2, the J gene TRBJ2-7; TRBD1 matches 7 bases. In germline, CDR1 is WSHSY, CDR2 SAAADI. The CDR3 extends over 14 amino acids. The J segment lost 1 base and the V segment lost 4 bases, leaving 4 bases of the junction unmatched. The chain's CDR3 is CASSVDRVSYEQYV. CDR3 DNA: TGCGCCAGCAGTGTCGACAGGGTTTCCTACGAGCAGTACGTC.

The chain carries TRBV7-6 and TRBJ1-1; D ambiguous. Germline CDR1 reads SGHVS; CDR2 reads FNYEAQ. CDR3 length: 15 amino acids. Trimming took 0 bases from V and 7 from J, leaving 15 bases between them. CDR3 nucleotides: TGTGCCAGCAGCTTAGCGGGTACAACCGTAAATGAAGCTTTCTTT. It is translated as CASSLAGTTVNEAFF. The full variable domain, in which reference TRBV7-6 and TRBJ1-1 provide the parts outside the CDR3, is GAGVSQSPRYKVTKRGQDVALRCDPISGHVSLYWYRQALGQGPEFLTYFNYEAQQDKSGLPNDRFSAERPEGSISTLTIQRTEQRDSAMYRCASSLAGTTVNEAFFGQGTRLTVV.

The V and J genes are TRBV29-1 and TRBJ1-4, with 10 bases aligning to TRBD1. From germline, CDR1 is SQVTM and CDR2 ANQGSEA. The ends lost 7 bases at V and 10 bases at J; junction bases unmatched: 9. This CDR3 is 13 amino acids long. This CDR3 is CSALDRGVGKLFF. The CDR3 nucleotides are TGCAGCGCGTTGGACAGGGGGGTTGGAAAACTGTTTTTT.

The CDR3 sequence is CASSFSGSQPQHF. In DNA, the CDR3 is TGTGCCAGCAGTTTCAGCGGCAGTCAGCCCCAGCATTTT. The chain joins TRBV27 to TRBJ1-5; no definite D call. This CDR3 is 13 amino acids long. V lost 3 bases to trimming and J lost 6 bases, with 9 bases between them. The V gene's germline CDR1 is MNHEY and CDR2 SMNVEV (reference sequence).

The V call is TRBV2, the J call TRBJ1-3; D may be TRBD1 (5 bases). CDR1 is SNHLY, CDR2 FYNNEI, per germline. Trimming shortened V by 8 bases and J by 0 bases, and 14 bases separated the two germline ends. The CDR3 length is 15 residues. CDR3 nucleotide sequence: TGTGCCAGCCATGCACGGGGGAGCTCTGGAAACACCATATATTTT. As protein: CASHARGSSGNTIYF.

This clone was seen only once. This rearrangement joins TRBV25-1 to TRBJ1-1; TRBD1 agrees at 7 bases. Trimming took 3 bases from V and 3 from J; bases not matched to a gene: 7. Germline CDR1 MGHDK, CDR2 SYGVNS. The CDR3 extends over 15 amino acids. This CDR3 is CASSDSRDSDTEAFF. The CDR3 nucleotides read TGTGCCAGCAGTGACTCCCGGGACAGCGACACTGAAGCTTTCTTT.

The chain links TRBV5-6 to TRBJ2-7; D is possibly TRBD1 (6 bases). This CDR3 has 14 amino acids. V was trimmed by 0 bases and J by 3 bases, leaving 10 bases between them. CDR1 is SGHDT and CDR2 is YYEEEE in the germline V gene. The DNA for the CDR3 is TGTGCCAGCAGCTTGGACAGGGCTGACTACGAGCAGTACTTC. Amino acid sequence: CASSLDRADYEQYF.

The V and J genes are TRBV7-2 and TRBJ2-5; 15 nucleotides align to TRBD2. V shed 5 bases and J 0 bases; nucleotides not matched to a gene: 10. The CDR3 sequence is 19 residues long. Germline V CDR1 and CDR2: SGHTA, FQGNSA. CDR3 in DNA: TGTGCCAGCAGCCAGGGTCCGGGACTAGCGGGGGGAGACCAAGAGACCCAGTACTTC. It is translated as CASSQGPGLAGGDQETQYF.

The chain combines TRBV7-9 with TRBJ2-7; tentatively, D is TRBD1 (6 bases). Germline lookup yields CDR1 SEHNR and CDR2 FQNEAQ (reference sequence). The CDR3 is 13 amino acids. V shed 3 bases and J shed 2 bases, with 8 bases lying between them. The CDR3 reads CASSLGATYEQYV. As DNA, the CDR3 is TGTGCCAGCAGCTTGGGGGCTACCTACGAGCAGTACGTC.

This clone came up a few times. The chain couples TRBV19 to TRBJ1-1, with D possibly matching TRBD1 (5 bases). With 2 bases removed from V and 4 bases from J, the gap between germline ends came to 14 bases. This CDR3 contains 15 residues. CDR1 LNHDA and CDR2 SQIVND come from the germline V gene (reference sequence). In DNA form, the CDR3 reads TGTGCCAGTAGTATACGCGGGACGCCCTTCACTGAAGCTTTCTTT. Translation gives CASSIRGTPFTEAFF.

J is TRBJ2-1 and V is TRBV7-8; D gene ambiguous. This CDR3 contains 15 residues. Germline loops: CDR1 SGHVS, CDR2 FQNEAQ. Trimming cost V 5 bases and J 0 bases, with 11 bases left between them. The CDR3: CASSPVASSYNEQFF. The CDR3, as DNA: TGTGCCAGCAGCCCCGTGGCGAGCTCCTACAATGAGCAGTTCTTC.